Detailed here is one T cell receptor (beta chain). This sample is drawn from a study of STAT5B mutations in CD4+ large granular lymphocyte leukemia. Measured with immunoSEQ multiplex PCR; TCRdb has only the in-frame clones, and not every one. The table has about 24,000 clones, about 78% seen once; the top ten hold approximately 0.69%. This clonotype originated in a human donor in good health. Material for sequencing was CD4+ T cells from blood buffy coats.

The CDR3 loop reads CASSPTSGANTEAFF. The CDR3 nucleotides read TGTGCCAGCTCACCAACCTCCGGGGCGAACACTGAAGCTTTCTTT. This chain links TRBV18 with TRBJ1-1; TRBD1 is a possible D gene (5 bases). The CDR3 runs 15 residues. With 2 bases removed from V and 1 base from J, the gap between germline ends came to 11 bases. The germline V gene has CDR1 KGHSH and CDR2 LQKENI.